This T cell receptor beta chain originates from a study of human thymus T cells. Profiled with immunoSEQ multiplex PCR; TCRdb holds only in-frame clones, not every one. The sample lists roughly 130,000 clones; just under 95% were seen once. Trimming cost V 4 bases and J 0 bases, with 11 bases left between them. Germline values: CDR1 ENHRY, CDR2 SYGVKD. The CDR3 length is 15 residues. Study conclusions and caveats: Unrelated individuals reportedly shared highly overlapping thymic TCR repertoires. Thymic and blood repertoires showed apparently biased V and J gene usage.

The source of the thymus tissue was resections taken during corrective heart surgery. A word on this clone: The antigen is undetermined.

Material for sequencing was thymus tissue. The clonotype comes from a boy under three years old with a congenital heart defect but otherwise immunologically healthy. The rearrangement links TRBV10-3 to TRBJ2-3; the D is unclear. In nucleotides, the CDR3 is TGTGCCATCAGTGCTCAGGACCCTAGCACAGATACGCAGTATTTT. The encoded protein is CAISAQDPSTDTQYF.